These 14 T cell receptor beta chains share one sample of origin, sequenced in a study of cytomegalovirus exposure and HLA in healthy donors. Amplification used 60 Vbeta primers and 13 Jbeta primers. Method: immunoSEQ multiplex PCR; TCRdb's copy keeps in-frame clones and lacks some. The sample carries about 210,000 clones, about 77% recorded once. The sequenced sample consisted of PBMCs. Receptors were obtained from a boy between 10 and 17 years old in good health and CMV-seronegative.

As for this clone: Other DNA sequences in this specimen translate into the identical CDR3. The chain couples TRBV18 to TRBJ2-5; TRBD1 aligns across 7 bases. CDR1 KGHSH and CDR2 LQKENI come from the germline V gene. The CDR3 is 13 amino acids. The V segment lost 5 bases and the J segment 2 bases; nucleotides outside the gene matches: 2. CDR3 sequence (DNA): TGTGCCAGCTCAAGGACAGGACAAGAGACCCAGTACTTC. This codes for CASSRTGQETQYF.

The chain joins TRBV11-2 to TRBJ2-3; 9 nucleotides line up with TRBD2. Germline V CDR1 and CDR2: SGHAT, FQNNGV. This CDR3 has 17 residues. V dropped 2 bases and J dropped 1; count of bases not matched to a gene: 7. The CDR3 is CASSLLGLAYRTDTQYF. The CDR3, as DNA: TGTGCCAGCAGCTTATTAGGACTAGCGTACCGCACAGATACGCAGTATTTT.

The V and J genes are TRBV5-1 and TRBJ1-4, with 7 bases lining up with TRBD1. The CDR3 has 15 residues. Germline V gives CDR1 SGHRS, CDR2 YFSETQ. The V gene end was trimmed by 3 bases and the J gene end by 3 bases; junction bases not matched to a gene: 5. The CDR3 DNA is TGCGCCAGCAGCTCAGCCGGGACAGCTAATGAAAAACTGTTTTTT. Protein: CASSSAGTANEKLFF.

CDR3 sequence reads: CASRRLQGIGNYGYTF. CDR3 nucleotide sequence: TGTGCCAGCAGACGGCTACAGGGGATAGGGAACTATGGCTACACCTTC. The rearrangement links TRBV2 to TRBJ1-2; 7 nucleotides line up with TRBD1. Germline assignment: CDR1 SNHLY and CDR2 FYNNEI. Germline trimming cut 6 bases from V and 2 bases from J; bases unmatched to any gene: 12. This CDR3 is built from 16 residues.

The gene calls are TRBV4-1 and TRBJ2-3; TRBD2 matches 12 bases. This CDR3 region has 17 residues. Germline CDR1 reads MGHRA; CDR2 reads YSYEKL. Unmatched junction bases numbered 14, after V lost 7 bases and J lost 6 bases. For the CDR3, the DNA is TGCGCCAGCACCTCGGAGGGGACTAGCGGGCTATGGGATACGCAGTATTTT. This translates into CASTSEGTSGLWDTQYF.

The chain carries TRBV25-1 and TRBJ2-1; no clear D. The CDR3 has 14 residues. V gave up 2 bases and J gave up 5 bases, with 10 bases separating them. Germline CDR1 is MGHDK and CDR2 is SYGVNS. CDR3 bases: TGTGCCAGCAGTGAAGGTCGGTTTAACAATGAGCAGTTCTTC. This translates into CASSEGRFNNEQFF.

The CDR3 sequence is CASGGWTSGTDTQYF. Here the CDR3 DNA reads TGTGCCAGCGGGGGATGGACTAGCGGCACAGATACGCAGTATTTT. The chain is built from TRBV6-1 and TRBJ2-3, with 9 bases lining up with TRBD2. Per germline, CDR1 MNHNS and CDR2 SASEGT. This CDR3 has 15 residues. Losses at the gene ends were 8 bases for V and 1 base for J; bases not matched to a gene: 7.

The rearrangement links TRBV11-2 to TRBJ1-1; TRBD1 agrees at 7 bases. CDR1 and CDR2 (germline): SGHAT, FQNNGV. The CDR3 contains 14 residues. Trimming took 5 bases from V and 2 from J; bases not matched to a gene: 5. CDR3 nucleotide sequence: TGTGCCAGCAGCAAGGACAGGACCAACACTGAAGCTTTCTTT. Translation gives CASSKDRTNTEAFF.

V usage is TRBV7-6 and J usage is TRBJ2-7; 8 nucleotides match TRBD1. V trimming: 5 bases; J trimming: 1 base; junction bases outside the gene matches: 7. The CDR3 totals 15 residues. Germline V gene data show CDR1 as SGHVS and CDR2 as FNYEAQ. The CDR3 region has the DNA TGTGCCAGCAGCCTCCGGACAGGGCCGTCCTACGAGCAGTACTTC. Translated: CASSLRTGPSYEQYF.

V gene TRBV5-6 combines with J gene TRBJ2-7; TRBD2 matches 9 bases. V dropped 3 bases and J dropped 1; count of bases not matched to a gene: 11. Germline-derived CDR1 and CDR2 are SGHDT and YYEEEE. This CDR3 region has 17 residues. The CDR3 protein is CASSSLQRTSESYEQYF. CDR3 coding DNA: TGTGCCAGCAGCTCTCTACAGAGGACTAGCGAGTCCTACGAGCAGTACTTC.

The CDR3 coding sequence is TGTGCCAGCAGCTTATCCCAGGGCGCCTACGAGCAGTACTTC. Protein: CASSLSQGAYEQYF. The rearrangement uses TRBV7-9 and TRBJ2-7, with a tentative D call TRBD1 (5 bases). With 2 bases removed from V and 2 bases from J, the gap between germline ends came to 10 bases. CDR1 SEHNR and CDR2 FQNEAQ come from the germline V gene (reference sequence). The CDR3 contains 14 residues.

The gene calls are TRBV29-1 and TRBJ2-5, with 11 bases aligning to TRBD1. This CDR3 comprises 17 residues. Trimming cost V 6 bases and J 5 bases; bases outside gene matches: 17. The germline V gene encodes CDR1 SQVTM and CDR2 ANQGSEA. The CDR3, as DNA: TGCAGCGTACGCTACTTGGCGGACAGGGGGCTTAGGGAGACCCAGTACTTC. This translates into CSVRYLADRGLRETQYF.

The rearrangement uses TRBV9 and TRBJ1-2; D is perhaps TRBD1 (6 bases). Germline-derived CDR1 and CDR2 are SGDLS and YYNGEE. The CDR3 is made up of 14 amino acids. V was clipped by 2 bases and J by 8 bases, with 16 bases between them. CDR3 nucleotide sequence: TGTGCCAGCAGCGTGGACAGTATCCGTAGCGGCTACACCTTC. Protein product: CASSVDSIRSGYTF.

CDR3 loop: CASITSGINTDTQYF. Here the CDR3 DNA reads TGTGCCAGCATCACTAGCGGGATAAACACAGATACGCAGTATTTT. The V and J genes are TRBV2 and TRBJ2-3; 10 bases line up with TRBD2. The CDR3 is 15 residues long. J gave up 2 bases and V 7 bases, and 6 bases lay outside the gene matches. In germline, CDR1 is SNHLY, CDR2 FYNNEI. Together with reference TRBV2 and TRBJ2-3, the CDR3 gives the full variable domain: EPEVTQTPSHQVTQMGQEVILRCVPISNHLYFYWYRQILGQKVEFLVSFYNNEISEKSEIFDDQFSVERPDGSNFTLKIRSTKLEDSAMYFCASITSGINTDTQYFGPGTRLTVL.